These 28 T cell receptor beta chains were all obtained from the same sample, sequenced in a study of blood T cell repertoires in COVID-19. Sequenced by immunoSEQ multiplex PCR; TCRdb stores in-frame clones only, minus some. This sample has roughly 70,000 clones, with around three quarters found just once. Sequencing used peripheral blood. The receptor set was obtained from a human donor in a cohort sampled during active COVID-19.

This clone was found a few times. The chain is built from TRBV11-1 and TRBJ2-1; perhaps TRBD2 as D (6 bases). V was cut by 0 bases and J by 6 bases, with 9 bases left in between. CDR1 SGHAT and CDR2 FQDESV come from the germline V gene (reference sequence). The CDR3 is 14 amino acids. The DNA of the CDR3 is TGTGCCAGCAGCTTAGCGGGGGGAATCAATGAGCAGTTCTTC. Translating it yields CASSLAGGINEQFF.

The V call is TRBV11-3, the J call TRBJ2-3; D remains ambiguous. The CDR3 is 13 residues long. Trimming shortened V by 2 bases and J by 1 base, and 4 bases separated the two germline ends. Germline CDR1 SGHNT, CDR2 YENEEA. CDR3 residues: CASSLSGTDTQYF. DNA of the CDR3: TGTGCCAGCAGCTTATCCGGCACAGATACGCAGTATTTT.

J is TRBJ2-2 and V is TRBV10-3; 9 bases fit TRBD2. V shed 0 bases and J 6 bases; nucleotides not matched to a gene: 2. Germline V gives CDR1 ENHRY, CDR2 SYGVKD. The CDR3 has 15 amino acids. The CDR3 nucleotides read TGTGCCATCAGTGAGTCATTAGCGGGAGCCGGGGAGCTGTTTTTT. Its protein product is CAISESLAGAGELFF.

The chain joins TRBV20-1 to TRBJ1-1, with D unclear. Per germline, CDR1 DFQATT and CDR2 SNEGSKA (reference sequence). This CDR3 spans 10 amino acids. Deletions cut 3 bases from V and 6 bases from J, with 5 bases between. CDR3 sequence: CSASLSEAFF. CDR3 coding DNA: TGCAGTGCTAGCCTCTCTGAAGCTTTCTTT.

The chain has TRBV7-2 and TRBJ2-7; 10 bases align to TRBD1. The CDR3 contains 16 residues. The V segment lost 5 bases and the J segment 3 bases; nucleotides outside the gene matches: 10. Germline V CDR1 and CDR2: SGHTA, FQGNSA. CDR3 nucleotides: TGTGCCAGCAGCCTAGGGACAGGGGCTAGGGTCTACGAGCAGTACTTC. It translates to CASSLGTGARVYEQYF.

The CDR3 coding sequence is TGTGCCAGCATGACTAGCGGGCTCTCCTACGAGCAGTACTTC. Translation: CASMTSGLSYEQYF. The J gene is TRBJ2-7, the V gene TRBV2; 10 bases align to TRBD2. This CDR3 contains 14 residues. V lost 7 bases to trimming and J lost 0 bases; unmatched junction nucleotides: 3. In germline, CDR1 is SNHLY, CDR2 FYNNEI.

The CDR3 reads CAWSAGQGIEAFF. CDR3 DNA sequence: TGTGCCTGGAGTGCCGGTCAGGGGATTGAAGCTTTCTTT. This chain connects TRBV30 to TRBJ1-1; tentatively, D is TRBD1 (6 bases). The CDR3 has 13 residues. Trimming took 1 base from V and 7 from J, leaving 13 bases between them. The germline V gene has CDR1 GTSNPN and CDR2 SVGIG (reference sequence). Supplemented by reference TRBV30 and TRBJ1-1, the full variable domain reads SQTIHQWPATLVQPVGSPLSLECTVEGTSNPNLYWYRQAAGRGLQLLFYSVGIGQISSEVPQNLSASRPQDRQFILSSKKLLLSDSGFYLCAWSAGQGIEAFFGQGTRLTVV.

The gene calls are TRBV6-6 and TRBJ2-3; D not resolved. Germline lookup yields CDR1 MNHNY and CDR2 SVGAGI (reference sequence). The CDR3 loop spans 13 amino acids. The V gene lost 4 bases and the J gene lost 0 bases, with 5 bases spanning the gap. As DNA, the CDR3 is TGTGCCAGCAGTTTAGAGAGCACAGATACGCAGTATTTT. Residues: CASSLESTDTQYF.

The V and J genes are TRBV29-1 and TRBJ2-3; no clear D gene. The CDR3 has 11 residues. Germline V lookup: CDR1 SQVTM, CDR2 ANQGSEA. V lost 7 bases and J lost 5, with 10 bases in between. This CDR3 reads CSGLNGDTQYF. DNA of the CDR3: TGCAGCGGACTGAACGGAGATACGCAGTATTTT.

DNA of the CDR3: TGTGCCAGCAGTGCCCCAACTAGCGGGAGATACGCTAGCTCCTACGAGCAGTACTTC. Encoded protein: CASSAPTSGRYASSYEQYF. V is TRBV6-2 or TRBV6-3 and J is TRBJ2-7; 11 bases line up with TRBD2. The germline V gene has CDR1 MNHEY and CDR2 SVGEGT. The CDR3 is made up of 19 amino acids. V was pared by 5 bases and J by 0 bases, with 15 bases of the junction left unmatched.

The chain carries TRBV12-3 or TRBV12-4 and TRBJ1-2; D uncertain. This CDR3 has 13 amino acids. V was cut by 7 bases and J by 1 base, with 10 bases left in between. The CDR3 loop is CASTVSVNYGYTF. As DNA, the CDR3 is TGTGCCAGCACCGTAAGCGTTAACTATGGCTACACCTTC.

The rearrangement links TRBV27 to TRBJ1-5; 7 nucleotides line up with TRBD1. CDR1 MNHEY and CDR2 SMNVEV come from the germline V gene (reference sequence). The CDR3 length is 13 residues. Unmatched junction bases numbered 7, after V lost 5 bases and J lost 9 bases. CDR3 amino acids: CASSPRTGRPQHF. CDR3 in DNA: TGTGCCAGCAGTCCTCGGACAGGTCGGCCCCAGCATTTT.

This sequence joins TRBV7-2 and TRBJ2-7; D is perhaps TRBD2 (6 bases). The CDR3 is 15 residues long. V lost 2 bases to trimming and J lost 4 bases, with 15 bases between them. Germline V gene lookup returns CDR1 SGHTA and CDR2 FQGNSA. The CDR3 is CASSLRKGLDYEQYF. CDR3 DNA: TGTGCCAGCAGCTTAAGAAAGGGACTGGATTACGAGCAGTACTTC.

This clone was seen only a few times. The rearrangement links TRBV5-1 to TRBJ1-2; D call uncertain. The ends were cut back, 4 bases at V and 2 bases at J, with 15 bases in the middle. The CDR3 loop spans 15 amino acids. Germline V gives CDR1 SGHRS, CDR2 YFSETQ. CDR3 amino acids: CASSPEAGPNYGYTF. CDR3 DNA sequence: TGCGCCAGCAGCCCGGAGGCGGGTCCCAACTATGGCTACACCTTC. The variable domain in full, with the rest retrieved from reference TRBV5-1 and TRBJ1-2, is KAGVTQTPRYLIKTRGQQVTLSCSPISGHRSVSWYQQTPGQGLQFLFEYFSETQRNKGNFPGRFSGRQFSNSRSEMNVSTLELGDSALYLCASSPEAGPNYGYTFGSGTRLTVV.

The chain has TRBV5-6 and TRBJ1-2; D might be TRBD1 (5 bases). Germline CDR1 is SGHDT and CDR2 is YYEEEE. With 3 bases removed from V and 4 bases from J, the gap between germline ends came to 16 bases. This CDR3 region has 15 residues. The CDR3 loop is CASSSPGTGSYGYTF. The DNA of the CDR3 is TGTGCCAGCAGCTCCCCCGGCACAGGATCCTATGGCTACACCTTC.

The rearrangement links TRBV7-9 to TRBJ2-4; 7 positions agree with TRBD1. The CDR3 extends over 17 amino acids. The V and J ends lost 0 bases and 5 bases, in that order; junction bases with no gene match: 10. Germline loops: CDR1 SEHNR, CDR2 FQNEAQ (reference sequence). CDR3 coding DNA: TGTGCCAGCAGCTTAGCCGGGACAGATTACCTACAAAACATTCAGTACTTC. This encodes CASSLAGTDYLQNIQYF.

The chain employs TRBV5-1 and TRBJ2-2; 11 bases agree with TRBD1. Germline V lookup: CDR1 SGHRS, CDR2 YFSETQ. This CDR3 spans 14 amino acids. V was pared by 7 bases and J by 7 bases, with 6 bases of the junction left unmatched. The CDR3 here is CASHGQGAVGELFF. Written as DNA, the CDR3 is TGCGCCAGCCACGGACAGGGGGCTGTCGGGGAGCTGTTTTTT. Supplemented by reference TRBV5-1 and TRBJ2-2, the full variable domain reads KAGVTQTPRYLIKTRGQQVTLSCSPISGHRSVSWYQQTPGQGLQFLFEYFSETQRNKGNFPGRFSGRQFSNSRSEMNVSTLELGDSALYLCASHGQGAVGELFFGEGSRLTVL.

This sequence joins TRBV11-3 and TRBJ2-1; TRBD2 agrees at 8 bases. Trimming removed 3 bases from V and 3 bases from J; junction bases left unmatched: 7. The CDR3 contains 16 residues. Looked up from germline, CDR1 is SGHNT and CDR2 is YENEEA. Written as DNA, the CDR3 is TGTGCCAGCAGCTTCGGTCTAGCGGGCATCTACAATGAGCAGTTCTTC. Protein sequence: CASSFGLAGIYNEQFF. The full variable domain, its missing parts supplied by reference TRBV11-3 and TRBJ2-1, is EAGVVQSPRYKIIEKKQPVAFWCNPISGHNTLYWYLQNLGQGPELLIRYENEEAVDDSQLPKDRFSAERLKGVDSTLKIQPAELGDSAVYLCASSFGLAGIYNEQFFGPGTRLTVL.

This chain links TRBV6-5 with TRBJ2-7, with a possible D match to TRBD2 (6 bases). CDR1 is MNHEY and CDR2 is SVGAGI in the germline V gene. Trimming pared 6 bases from V and 6 bases from J, leaving 18 bases between. The CDR3 extends over 14 amino acids. The CDR3 region is CASRSGTLEGEQYF. CDR3 in DNA: TGTGCCAGCAGATCGGGGACCTTGGAGGGCGAGCAGTACTTC.

This clone was detected once. The chain recombines TRBV28 with TRBJ2-1, with D maybe TRBD2 (5 bases). Trimming stripped 6 bases from V and 10 bases from J, with 22 bases between. Germline V gene data show CDR1 as MDHEN and CDR2 as SYDVKM. This CDR3 spans 15 amino acids. Here the CDR3 DNA reads TGTGCCAGCAGCCCAACTAGGGCGCTCTCTGGGGAGCAGTTCTTC. Its protein is CASSPTRALSGEQFF.

This clone was counted between two and nine times. V usage is TRBV2 and J usage is TRBJ1-6; D is undetermined. With 3 bases removed from V and 9 bases from J, the gap between germline ends came to 9 bases. CDR3 length: 13 amino acids. CDR1 is SNHLY, CDR2 FYNNEI, per germline. The CDR3 loop reads CASSEEDLSPLHF. The CDR3 DNA follows: TGTGCCAGCAGTGAGGAGGACCTTTCACCCCTCCACTTT.

This clone has just one count. The J gene is TRBJ1-4, the V gene TRBV6-1; 7 positions match TRBD1. There are 15 residues in the CDR3. The germline gives CDR1 MNHNS, CDR2 SASEGT. Trimming cost V 2 bases and J 4 bases; bases outside gene matches: 4. This CDR3 reads CASSETGQSNEKLFF. The CDR3 DNA sequence: TGTGCCAGCAGTGAAACGGGACAGAGTAATGAAAAACTGTTTTTT.

This clone was found once. This chain joins TRBV29-1 and TRBJ1-1; TRBD1 is a possible D gene (6 bases). The V and J ends lost 4 bases and 1 base respectively, with 10 bases between them. The germline CDR1 and CDR2 sequences are SQVTM and ANQGSEA. The CDR3 length is 13 residues. This chain's CDR3 is CSVVGQWNTEAFF. The DNA of the CDR3 is TGCAGCGTTGTAGGACAGTGGAACACTGAAGCTTTCTTT.

The chain employs TRBV18 and TRBJ1-2; no reliable D call. This CDR3 has 16 residues. Germline CDR1 reads KGHSH; CDR2 reads LQKENI. Trimming took 5 bases from V and 0 from J, leaving 16 bases between them. In DNA form, the CDR3 reads TGTGCCAGCTCAGCAGGTGCCGAACGGCCTAACTATGGCTACACCTTC. Encoded protein: CASSAGAERPNYGYTF. Combining the CDR3 with reference TRBV18 and TRBJ1-2 gives the whole variable domain NAGVMQNPRHLVRRRGQEARLRCSPMKGHSHVYWYRQLPEEGLKFMVYLQKENIIDESGMPKERFSAEFPKEGPSILRIQQVVRGDSAAYFCASSAGAERPNYGYTFGSGTRLTVV.

V and J are TRBV28 and TRBJ1-2; a weak D match, TRBD1 (5 bases). The V gene's germline CDR1 is MDHEN and CDR2 SYDVKM. With 5 bases removed from V and 4 bases from J, the gap between germline ends came to 11 bases. There are 13 residues in the CDR3. The CDR3 DNA sequence: TGTGCCAGCAGTGACTTGGACACCTATGGCTACACCTTC. Protein sequence: CASSDLDTYGYTF.

V is TRBV2 and J is TRBJ1-2, with 7 bases identical to TRBD1. Unmatched junction bases numbered 3, after V lost 7 bases and J lost 4 bases. CDR1 and CDR2 (germline): SNHLY, FYNNEI. The CDR3 loop spans 12 amino acids. This chain's CDR3 is CASIGTAYGYTF. CDR3 in DNA: TGTGCCAGCATCGGGACAGCCTATGGCTACACCTTC.

The J gene is TRBJ2-1, the V gene TRBV7-2; maybe TRBD2 (6 bases). Trimming removed 1 base from V and 9 bases from J, with 19 bases in between. CDR3 length: 16 amino acids. The germline CDR1 and CDR2 sequences are SGHTA and FQGNSA. The CDR3, as DNA: TGTGCCAGCAGCTTAGACTCTGGCGGGACCCCGGGTGAGCAGTTCTTC. Translation gives CASSLDSGGTPGEQFF.

This clone was seen a single time. V is TRBV3-1 (or the pseudogene TRBV3-2) and J is TRBJ1-3, with 10 positions matching TRBD1. J gave up 6 bases and V 2 bases, and 4 bases lay outside the gene matches. Per germline, CDR1 LGHDT and CDR2 YNNKEL (reference sequence). The CDR3 contains 15 residues. Here the CDR3 reads CASSQWDRGANTIYF. As DNA, the CDR3 is TGTGCCAGCAGCCAATGGGACAGGGGCGCAAACACCATATATTTT.